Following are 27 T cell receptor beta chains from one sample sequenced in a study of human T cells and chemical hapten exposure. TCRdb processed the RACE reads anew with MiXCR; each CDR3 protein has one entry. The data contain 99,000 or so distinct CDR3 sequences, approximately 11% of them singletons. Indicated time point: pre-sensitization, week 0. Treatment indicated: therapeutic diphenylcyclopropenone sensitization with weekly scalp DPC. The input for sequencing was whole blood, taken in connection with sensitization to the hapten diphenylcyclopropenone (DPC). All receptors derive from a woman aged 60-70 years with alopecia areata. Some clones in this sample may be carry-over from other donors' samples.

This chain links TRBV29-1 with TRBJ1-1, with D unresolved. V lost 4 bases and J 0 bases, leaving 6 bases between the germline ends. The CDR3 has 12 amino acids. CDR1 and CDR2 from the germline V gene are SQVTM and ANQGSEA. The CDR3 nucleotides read TGCAGCGTTGTGGCTTTGAACACTGAAGCTTTCTTT. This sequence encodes CSVVALNTEAFF.

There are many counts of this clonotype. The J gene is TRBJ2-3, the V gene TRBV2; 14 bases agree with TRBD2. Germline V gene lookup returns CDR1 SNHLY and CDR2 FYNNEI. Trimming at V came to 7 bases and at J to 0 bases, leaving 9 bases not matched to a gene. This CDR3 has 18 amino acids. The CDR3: CASILTSGGATSTDTQYF. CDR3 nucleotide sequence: TGTGCCAGCATTCTGACTAGCGGGGGGGCGACTAGCACAGATACGCAGTATTTT.

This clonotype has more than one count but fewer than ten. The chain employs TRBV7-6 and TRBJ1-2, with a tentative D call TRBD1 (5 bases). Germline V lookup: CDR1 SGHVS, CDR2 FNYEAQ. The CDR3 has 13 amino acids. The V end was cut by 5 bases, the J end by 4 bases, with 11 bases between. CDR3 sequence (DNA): TGTGCCAGCAGCCCTCAGGGTAGCTATGGCTACACCTTC. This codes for CASSPQGSYGYTF.

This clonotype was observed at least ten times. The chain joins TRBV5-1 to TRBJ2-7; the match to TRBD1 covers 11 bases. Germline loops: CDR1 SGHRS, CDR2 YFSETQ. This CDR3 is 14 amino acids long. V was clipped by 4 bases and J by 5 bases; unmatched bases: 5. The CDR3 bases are TGCGCCAGCAGCAAGGGACAGGGGGGAAACGAGCAGTACTTC. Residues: CASSKGQGGNEQYF.

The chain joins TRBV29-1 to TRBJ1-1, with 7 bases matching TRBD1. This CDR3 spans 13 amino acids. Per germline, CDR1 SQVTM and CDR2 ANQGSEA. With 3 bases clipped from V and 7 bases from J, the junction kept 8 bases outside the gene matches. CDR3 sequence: CSVDGTEESEAFF. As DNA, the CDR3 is TGCAGCGTTGATGGGACAGAAGAAAGTGAAGCTTTCTTT.

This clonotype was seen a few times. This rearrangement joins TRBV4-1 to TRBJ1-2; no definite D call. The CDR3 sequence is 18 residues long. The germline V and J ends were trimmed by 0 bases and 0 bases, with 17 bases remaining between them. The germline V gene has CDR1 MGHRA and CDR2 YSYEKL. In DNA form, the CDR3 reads TGCGCCAGCAGCCAAGACATGGCAGGCTCCCATTCTAACTATGGCTACACCTTC. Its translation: CASSQDMAGSHSNYGYTF.

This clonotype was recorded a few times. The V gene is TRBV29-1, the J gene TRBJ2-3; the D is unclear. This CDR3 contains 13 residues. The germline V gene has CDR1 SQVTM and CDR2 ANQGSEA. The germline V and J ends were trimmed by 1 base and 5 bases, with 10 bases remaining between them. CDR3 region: CSVEGTAGDTQYF. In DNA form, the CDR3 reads TGCAGCGTTGAAGGAACAGCTGGAGATACGCAGTATTTT.

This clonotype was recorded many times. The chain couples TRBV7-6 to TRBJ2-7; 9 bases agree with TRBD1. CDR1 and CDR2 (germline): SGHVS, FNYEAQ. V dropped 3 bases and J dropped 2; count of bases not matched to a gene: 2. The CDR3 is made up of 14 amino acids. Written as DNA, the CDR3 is TGTGCCAGCAGCTTCGGACAGGGGACCTACGAGCAGTACTTC. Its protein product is CASSFGQGTYEQYF. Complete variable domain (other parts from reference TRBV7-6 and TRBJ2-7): GAGVSQSPRYKVTKRGQDVALRCDPISGHVSLYWYRQALGQGPEFLTYFNYEAQQDKSGLPNDRFSAERPEGSISTLTIQRTEQRDSAMYRCASSFGQGTYEQYFGPGTRLTVT.

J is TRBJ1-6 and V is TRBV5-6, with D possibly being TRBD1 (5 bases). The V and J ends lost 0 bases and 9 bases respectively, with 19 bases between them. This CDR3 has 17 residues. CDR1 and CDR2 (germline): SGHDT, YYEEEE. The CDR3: CASSLAKQDQRGSPLHF. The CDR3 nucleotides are TGTGCCAGCAGCTTGGCCAAACAGGACCAGCGAGGTTCACCCCTCCACTTT.

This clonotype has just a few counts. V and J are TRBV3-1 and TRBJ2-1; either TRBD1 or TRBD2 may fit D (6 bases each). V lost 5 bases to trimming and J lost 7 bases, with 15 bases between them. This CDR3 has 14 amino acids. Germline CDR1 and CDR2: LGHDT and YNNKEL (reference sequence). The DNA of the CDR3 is TGTGCCAGCAGCTCCGGGGGCTTGAGGAATGAGCAGTTCTTC. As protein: CASSSGGLRNEQFF.

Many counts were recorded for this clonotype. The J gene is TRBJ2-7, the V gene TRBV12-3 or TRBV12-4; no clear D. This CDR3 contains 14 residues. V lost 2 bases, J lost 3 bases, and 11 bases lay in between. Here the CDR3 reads CASSLNRPSYEQYF. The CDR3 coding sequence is TGTGCCAGCAGTTTAAATCGGCCCAGCTACGAGCAGTACTTC.

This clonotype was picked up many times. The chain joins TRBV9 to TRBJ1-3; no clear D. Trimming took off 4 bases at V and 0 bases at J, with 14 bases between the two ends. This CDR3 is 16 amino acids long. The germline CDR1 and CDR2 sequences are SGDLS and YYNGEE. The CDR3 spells CASSPRGVSSGNTIYF. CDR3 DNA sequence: TGTGCCAGCAGCCCTCGTGGGGTTAGCTCTGGAAACACCATATATTTT.

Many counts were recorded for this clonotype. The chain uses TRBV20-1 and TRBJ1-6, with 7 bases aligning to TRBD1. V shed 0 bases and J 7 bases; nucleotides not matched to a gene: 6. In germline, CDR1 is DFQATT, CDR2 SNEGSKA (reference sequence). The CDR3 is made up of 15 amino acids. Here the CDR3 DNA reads TGCAGTGCTAGAGAAGGGGGCGCCCCCAATTCACCCCTCCACTTT. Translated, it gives CSAREGGAPNSPLHF.

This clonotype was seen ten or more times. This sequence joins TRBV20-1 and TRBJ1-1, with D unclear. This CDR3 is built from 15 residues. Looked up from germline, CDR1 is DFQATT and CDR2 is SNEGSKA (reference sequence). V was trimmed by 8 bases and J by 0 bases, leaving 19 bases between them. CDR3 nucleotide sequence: TGCAGTACCCTTTTCTATAGCCGGGTGAACACTGAAGCTTTCTTT. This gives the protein CSTLFYSRVNTEAFF.

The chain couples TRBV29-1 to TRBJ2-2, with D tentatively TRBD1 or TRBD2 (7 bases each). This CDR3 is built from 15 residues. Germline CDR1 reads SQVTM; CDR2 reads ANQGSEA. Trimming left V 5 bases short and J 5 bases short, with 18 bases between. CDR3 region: CSVSPQGGQTGELFF. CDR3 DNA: TGCAGCGTTTCTCCCCAGGGGGGGCAAACCGGGGAGCTGTTTTTT.

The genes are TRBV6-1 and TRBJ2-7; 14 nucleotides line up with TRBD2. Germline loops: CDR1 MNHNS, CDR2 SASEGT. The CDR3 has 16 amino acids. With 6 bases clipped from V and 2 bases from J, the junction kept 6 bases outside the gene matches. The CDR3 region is CASRGTSGGPAYEQYF. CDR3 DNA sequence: TGTGCCAGCAGAGGGACTAGCGGGGGTCCGGCCTACGAGCAGTACTTC.

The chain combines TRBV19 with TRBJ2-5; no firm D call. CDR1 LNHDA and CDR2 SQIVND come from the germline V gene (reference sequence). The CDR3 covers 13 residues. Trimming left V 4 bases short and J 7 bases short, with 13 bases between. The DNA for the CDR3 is TGTGCCAGTAGTACTGGGCCGATTTGGACCCAGTACTTC. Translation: CASSTGPIWTQYF. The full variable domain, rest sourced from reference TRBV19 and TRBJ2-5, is DGGITQSPKYLFRKEGQNVTLSCEQNLNHDAMYWYRQDPGQGLRLIYYSQIVNDFQKGDIAEGYSVSREKKESFPLTVTSAQKNPTAFYLCASSTGPIWTQYFGPGTRLLVL.

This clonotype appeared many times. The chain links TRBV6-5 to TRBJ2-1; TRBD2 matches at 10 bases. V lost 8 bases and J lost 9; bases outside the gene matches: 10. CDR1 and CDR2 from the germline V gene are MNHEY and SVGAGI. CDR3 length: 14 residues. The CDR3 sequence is CASWRLAGAGEQFF. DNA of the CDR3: TGTGCCAGCTGGAGGCTAGCGGGGGCGGGTGAGCAGTTCTTC.

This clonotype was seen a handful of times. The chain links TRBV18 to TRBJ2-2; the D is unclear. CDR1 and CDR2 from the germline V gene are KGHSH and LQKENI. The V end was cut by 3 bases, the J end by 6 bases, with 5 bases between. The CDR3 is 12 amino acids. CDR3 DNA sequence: TGTGCCAGCTCACCGGGGTCCGGGGAGCTGTTTTTT. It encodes CASSPGSGELFF. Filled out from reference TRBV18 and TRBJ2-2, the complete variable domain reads NAGVMQNPRHLVRRRGQEARLRCSPMKGHSHVYWYRQLPEEGLKFMVYLQKENIIDESGMPKERFSAEFPKEGPSILRIQQVVRGDSAAYFCASSPGSGELFFGEGSRLTVL.

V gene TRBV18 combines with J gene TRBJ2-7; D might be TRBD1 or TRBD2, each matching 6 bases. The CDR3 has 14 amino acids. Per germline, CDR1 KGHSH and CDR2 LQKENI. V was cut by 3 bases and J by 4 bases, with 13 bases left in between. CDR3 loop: CASSPVGGRYEQYF. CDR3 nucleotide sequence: TGTGCCAGCTCACCGGTGGGGGGCCGGTACGAGCAGTACTTC.

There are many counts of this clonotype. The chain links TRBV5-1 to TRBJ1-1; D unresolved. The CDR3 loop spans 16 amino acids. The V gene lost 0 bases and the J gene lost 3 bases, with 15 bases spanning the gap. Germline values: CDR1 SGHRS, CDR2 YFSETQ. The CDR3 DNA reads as TGCGCCAGCAGCTTGGCCCCGCCGCAGCAGGACACTGAAGCTTTCTTT. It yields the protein CASSLAPPQQDTEAFF.

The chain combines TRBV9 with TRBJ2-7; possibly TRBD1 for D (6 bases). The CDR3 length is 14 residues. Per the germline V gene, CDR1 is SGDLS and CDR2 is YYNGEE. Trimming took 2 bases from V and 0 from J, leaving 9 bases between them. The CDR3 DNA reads TGTGCCAGCAGCGTGACAGGACACTCCTACGAGCAGTACTTC. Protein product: CASSVTGHSYEQYF.

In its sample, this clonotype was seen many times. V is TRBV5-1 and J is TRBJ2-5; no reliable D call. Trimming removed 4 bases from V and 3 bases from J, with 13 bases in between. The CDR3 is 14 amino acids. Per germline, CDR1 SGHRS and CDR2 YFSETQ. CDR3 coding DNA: TGCGCCAGCAGCCGAGGCGGCAGAGAAGAGACCCAGTACTTC. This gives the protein CASSRGGREETQYF.

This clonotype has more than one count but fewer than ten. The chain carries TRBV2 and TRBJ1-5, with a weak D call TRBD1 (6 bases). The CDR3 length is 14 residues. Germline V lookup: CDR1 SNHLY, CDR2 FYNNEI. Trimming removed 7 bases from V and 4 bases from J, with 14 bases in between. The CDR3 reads CASKGDTGNQPQHF. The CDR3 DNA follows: TGTGCCAGCAAAGGGGACACTGGGAATCAGCCCCAGCATTTT.

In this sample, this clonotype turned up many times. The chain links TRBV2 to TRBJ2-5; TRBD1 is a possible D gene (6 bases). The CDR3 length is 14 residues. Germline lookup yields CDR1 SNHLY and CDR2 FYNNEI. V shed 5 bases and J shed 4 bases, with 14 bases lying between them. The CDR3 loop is CASSPTGGVETQYF. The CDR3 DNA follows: TGTGCCAGCAGTCCGACAGGAGGTGTAGAGACCCAGTACTTC. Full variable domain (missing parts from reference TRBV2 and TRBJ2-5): EPEVTQTPSHQVTQMGQEVILRCVPISNHLYFYWYRQILGQKVEFLVSFYNNEISEKSEIFDDQFSVERPDGSNFTLKIRSTKLEDSAMYFCASSPTGGVETQYFGPGTRLLVL.

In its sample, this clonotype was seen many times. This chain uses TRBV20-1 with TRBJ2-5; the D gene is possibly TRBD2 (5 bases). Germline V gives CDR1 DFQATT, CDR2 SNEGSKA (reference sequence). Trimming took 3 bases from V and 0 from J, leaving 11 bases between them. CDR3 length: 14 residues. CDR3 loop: CSASLWRYQETQYF. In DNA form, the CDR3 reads TGCAGTGCTAGTCTTTGGAGGTACCAAGAGACCCAGTACTTC.

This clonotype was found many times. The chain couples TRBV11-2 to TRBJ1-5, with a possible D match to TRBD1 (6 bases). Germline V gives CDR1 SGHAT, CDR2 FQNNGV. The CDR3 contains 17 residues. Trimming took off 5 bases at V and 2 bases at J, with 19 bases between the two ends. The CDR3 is CASSPGRGQSGNQPQHF. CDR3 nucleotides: TGTGCCAGCAGCCCAGGTCGGGGGCAGTCCGGCAATCAGCCCCAGCATTTT.